This entry lists 28 T cell receptor beta chains sequenced from one sample in a study of blood T cells in healthy people across ages. A second PCR of 7 to 11 cycles used a sample-barcoded 5' primer and a J-beta primer mix. Each CDR3 protein is one row after TCRdb ran MiXCR on the 5' RACE reads. This sample has nearly 800,000 distinct CDR3 sequences, with more than 55% found just once. The sample was blood. The receptor set was obtained from a man aged 35 to 55 in good health.

This clonotype was picked up many times. This chain joins TRBV6-5 and TRBJ1-4; D perhaps matches TRBD1 (6 bases). This CDR3 region has 14 residues. V lost 6 bases, J lost 3 bases, and 11 bases lay in between. The germline gives CDR1 MNHEY, CDR2 SVGAGI. CDR3 sequence reads: CASSRTASNEKLFF. In DNA, the CDR3 is TGTGCCAGCAGCCGGACAGCCTCTAATGAAAAACTGTTTTTT.

V is TRBV29-1 and J is TRBJ2-5; 8 bases are a match to TRBD1. The CDR3 sequence is 13 residues long. Germline V gene sequence: CDR1 SQVTM, CDR2 ANQGSEA. The junction had 5 bases not matched to a gene; V was cut back by 7 bases and J by 1 base. CDR3 sequence reads: CSGLTGVQETQYF. Here the CDR3 DNA reads TGCAGCGGCCTGACAGGGGTCCAAGAGACCCAGTACTTC.

This clonotype was found once. The chain is built from TRBV20-1 and TRBJ2-3; no clear D gene. The CDR3 consists of 14 residues. The germline V gene has CDR1 DFQATT and CDR2 SNEGSKA (reference sequence). The germline V and J ends were trimmed by 1 base and 5 bases, with 13 bases remaining between them. The CDR3 region is CSARVRASGDTQYF. The CDR3 nucleotides are TGCAGTGCTAGAGTTCGGGCGTCCGGAGATACGCAGTATTTT.

The chain uses TRBV28 and TRBJ1-2, with a tentative D call TRBD1 (6 bases). Germline CDR1 MDHEN, CDR2 SYDVKM. V was pared by 4 bases and J by 4 bases, with 10 bases between. The CDR3 runs 13 residues. The CDR3 sequence: CASSYRDTYGYTF. CDR3 DNA sequence: TGTGCCAGCAGTTACCGGGACACCTATGGCTACACCTTC.

This chain joins TRBV7-6 and TRBJ2-3; possibly TRBD1 or TRBD2 for D (5 bases each). This CDR3 spans 15 amino acids. Per germline, CDR1 SGHVS and CDR2 FNYEAQ. The V end was cut by 5 bases, the J end by 2 bases, with 14 bases between. The CDR3 nucleotides read TGTGCCAGCAGCCTCCGGGACCGCGTCACAGATACGCAGTATTTT. Its protein is CASSLRDRVTDTQYF. The full variable domain, rest sourced from reference TRBV7-6 and TRBJ2-3, is GAGVSQSPRYKVTKRGQDVALRCDPISGHVSLYWYRQALGQGPEFLTYFNYEAQQDKSGLPNDRFSAERPEGSISTLTIQRTEQRDSAMYRCASSLRDRVTDTQYFGPGTRLTVL.

This clonotype was seen a few times. The chain couples TRBV5-1 to TRBJ1-1, with 7 bases that match TRBD1. CDR1 and CDR2 (germline): SGHRS, YFSETQ. V was clipped by 4 bases and J by 3 bases; unmatched bases: 3. The CDR3 is made up of 13 amino acids. The CDR3 DNA sequence: TGCGCCAGCAGCGACAGGGAGGACACTGAAGCTTTCTTT. Translated: CASSDREDTEAFF. Supplemented by reference TRBV5-1 and TRBJ1-1, the full variable domain reads KAGVTQTPRYLIKTRGQQVTLSCSPISGHRSVSWYQQTPGQGLQFLFEYFSETQRNKGNFPGRFSGRQFSNSRSEMNVSTLELGDSALYLCASSDREDTEAFFGQGTRLTVV.

This clonotype occurred many times. The V call is TRBV3-1, the J call TRBJ2-7; 7 bases map to TRBD2. The junction had 10 bases not matched to a gene; V was cut back by 6 bases and J by 2 bases. This CDR3 contains 15 residues. CDR1 and CDR2 from the germline V gene are LGHDT and YNNKEL (reference sequence). The CDR3 spells CASSFSWGGTYEQYF. CDR3 nucleotide sequence: TGTGCCAGCAGTTTTTCCTGGGGAGGGACCTACGAGCAGTACTTC.

The chain couples TRBV12-5 to TRBJ2-7, with a tentative D call TRBD2 (6 bases). CDR1 is LGHNT and CDR2 is FRNRAP in the germline V gene. Trimming left V 2 bases short and J 0 bases short, with 8 bases between. The CDR3 spans 14 residues. CDR3 sequence (DNA): TGTGCTAGTGGTTTGCGGGGGAGCTCCTACGAGCAGTACTTC. As protein: CASGLRGSSYEQYF.

The chain carries TRBV7-3 and TRBJ2-1; TRBD1 aligns across 7 bases. Germline V gene sequence: CDR1 SGHTA, CDR2 FQGTGA. This CDR3 has 15 residues. Germline trimming cut 5 bases from V and 4 bases from J; bases unmatched to any gene: 8. This CDR3 reads CASSPSGTDYNEQFF. The CDR3 coding sequence is TGTGCCAGCAGCCCTTCCGGGACAGATTACAATGAGCAGTTCTTC.

This clonotype appeared a few times. The genes are TRBV11-2 and TRBJ1-4, with 7 bases aligning to TRBD1. The length of the CDR3 is 12 residues. In germline, CDR1 is SGHAT, CDR2 FQNNGV. The V gene end was trimmed by 5 bases and the J gene end by 14 bases; junction bases not matched to a gene: 8. DNA of the CDR3: TGTGCCAGCAGCATAACCGGGACAGAGCTGTTTTTT. Translated: CASSITGTELFF.

The chain links TRBV7-9 to TRBJ2-5; D is unclear. Trimming cost V 2 bases and J 2 bases, with 15 bases left between them. From germline, CDR1 is SEHNR and CDR2 FQNEAQ (reference sequence). The CDR3 contains 16 residues. The CDR3 protein is CASSLLGRRRQETQYF. In nucleotides, the CDR3 is TGTGCCAGCAGCTTACTCGGGCGAAGACGACAAGAGACCCAGTACTTC.

The rearrangement links TRBV5-5 to TRBJ2-1; unclear D gene. The better agreement between TRBJ2-7 and the DNA end casts doubt on the J call. The CDR3 covers 12 residues. Germline values: CDR1 SGHKS, CDR2 YYEKEE (reference sequence). The CDR3 nucleotides are TGTGCCAGCAGCTTGATTTTACACGAGCAGTACTTC. Translated, it gives CASSLILHEQYF.

The genes are TRBV12-3 or TRBV12-4 and TRBJ1-4, with a weak D call TRBD1 (5 bases). The CDR3 length is 16 residues. V lost 5 bases and J lost 2, with 15 bases in between. The CDR3 loop is CASSPWIGGTNEKLFF. CDR3 DNA: TGTGCCAGCAGTCCCTGGATCGGGGGGACTAATGAAAAACTGTTTTTT.

This clonotype has only a few counts. V gene TRBV28 combines with J gene TRBJ2-3, with D perhaps TRBD1 (5 bases). Trimming took 4 bases from V and 8 from J, leaving 19 bases between them. The CDR3 has 15 amino acids. The V gene's germline CDR1 is MDHEN and CDR2 SYDVKM. The CDR3 DNA reads as TGTGCCAGCAGTTCCCTTATCCAGACAGCCCGTACGCAGTATTTT. Translation: CASSSLIQTARTQYF.

V usage is TRBV20-1 and J usage is TRBJ2-5; D may be TRBD2 (5 bases). Deletions cut 3 bases from V and 5 bases from J, with 13 bases between. CDR3 size: 13 residues. Germline V gives CDR1 DFQATT, CDR2 SNEGSKA (reference sequence). CDR3 in DNA: TGCAGTGCTAGCTTTCCGGGATGGGAGACCCAGTACTTC. It translates to CSASFPGWETQYF.

This clonotype was recorded once. The rearrangement links TRBV20-1 to TRBJ2-3, with D perhaps matching TRBD1 (5 bases). Trimming took off 6 bases at V and 4 bases at J, with 11 bases between the two ends. The CDR3 sequence is 12 residues long. Per germline, CDR1 DFQATT and CDR2 SNEGSKA (reference sequence). The CDR3 sequence is CSALQGPDTQYF. The CDR3 nucleotides read TGCAGTGCCCTCCAGGGCCCAGATACGCAGTATTTT.

The chain employs TRBV12-3 or TRBV12-4 and TRBJ1-2; D is unclear. This CDR3 has 15 residues. With 2 bases removed from V and 0 bases from J, the gap between germline ends came to 10 bases. The CDR3 nucleotides read TGTGCCAGCAGTTTAACGGGAGAGCCTAACTATGGCTACACCTTC. Its protein is CASSLTGEPNYGYTF.

This chain connects TRBV7-2 to TRBJ2-5; perhaps TRBD2 as D (5 bases). This CDR3 has 14 amino acids. The ends were cut back, 5 bases at V and 1 base at J, with 11 bases in the middle. CDR1 and CDR2 (germline): SGHTA, FQGNSA. CDR3 sequence reads: CASSRGLSQETQYF. As DNA, the CDR3 is TGTGCCAGCAGCAGAGGACTCTCCCAAGAGACCCAGTACTTC.

This clonotype was seen more than once but under ten times. The chain recombines TRBV5-1 with TRBJ2-5, with TRBD1 matching over 9 bases. Trimming cost V 3 bases and J 5 bases; bases outside gene matches: 14. Germline CDR1 and CDR2: SGHRS and YFSETQ. The CDR3 runs 17 residues. The CDR3 loop reads CASSSGFSQGAEETQYF. DNA of the CDR3: TGCGCCAGCAGCTCCGGGTTCTCACAGGGGGCCGAGGAGACCCAGTACTTC.

The chain recombines TRBV25-1 with TRBJ2-2; tentatively, D is TRBD1 or TRBD2 (5 bases each). Germline CDR1 and CDR2: MGHDK and SYGVNS. V was shortened by 2 bases and J by 7 bases, with 14 bases between the two germline ends. This CDR3 has 15 residues. CDR3 region: CASSEQGARVGELFF. The CDR3 region has the DNA TGTGCCAGCAGTGAACAGGGTGCGCGGGTCGGGGAGCTGTTTTTT. Supplemented by reference TRBV25-1 and TRBJ2-2, the full variable domain reads EADIYQTPRYLVIGTGKKITLECSQTMGHDKMYWYQQDPGMELHLIHYSYGVNSTEKGDLSSESTVSRIRTEHFPLTLESARPSHTSQYLCASSEQGARVGELFFGEGSRLTVL.

The V and J genes are TRBV4-3 and TRBJ2-1, with D perhaps matching TRBD2 (6 bases). V was trimmed by 1 base and J by 9 bases, leaving 16 bases between them. This CDR3 spans 15 amino acids. Germline V gene lookup returns CDR1 LGHNA and CDR2 YSLEER. CDR3 residues: CASSQVTGAEGEQFF. The CDR3 region has the DNA TGCGCCAGCAGCCAAGTAACGGGAGCCGAGGGTGAGCAGTTCTTC.

The CDR3 region is CSARVDQGGLAASYNEQFF. The CDR3, as DNA: TGCAGTGCTAGAGTCGATCAGGGGGGGCTAGCGGCTTCCTACAATGAGCAGTTCTTC. The V and J genes are TRBV20-1 and TRBJ2-1; D might be TRBD1 or TRBD2, each matching 7 bases. This CDR3 is built from 19 residues. The germline gives CDR1 DFQATT, CDR2 SNEGSKA (reference sequence). Trimming removed 1 base from V and 1 base from J, with 23 bases in between.

The sample holds one count of this clonotype. The chain employs TRBV2 and TRBJ2-7, with a tentative D call TRBD2 (5 bases). V lost 0 bases and J lost 0, with 15 bases in between. This CDR3 has 17 residues. The V gene's germline CDR1 is SNHLY and CDR2 FYNNEI. CDR3 sequence: CASSEAGAMGSSYEQYF. The CDR3 nucleotides read TGTGCCAGCAGTGAAGCGGGTGCAATGGGGAGCTCCTACGAGCAGTACTTC.

The gene calls are TRBV6-2 or TRBV6-3 and TRBJ2-1; perhaps TRBD2 as D (5 bases). The germline CDR1 and CDR2 sequences are MNHEY and SVGEGT. The CDR3 loop spans 15 amino acids. Trimming removed 7 bases from V and 4 bases from J, with 17 bases in between. The CDR3 DNA follows: TGTGCCAGCAAGGGTCCACGGGAACAATACAATGAGCAGTTCTTC. It specifies CASKGPREQYNEQFF.

The V gene is TRBV7-9, the J gene TRBJ2-7, with TRBD2 identical over 8 bases. Trimming at V came to 2 bases and at J to 2 bases, leaving 11 bases not matched to a gene. The CDR3 has 17 residues. Germline V gene sequence: CDR1 SEHNR, CDR2 FQNEAQ (reference sequence). The CDR3 loop is CASSLTQQGGGPYEQYF. DNA for the CDR3: TGTGCCAGCAGCTTAACCCAGCAAGGCGGGGGGCCCTACGAGCAGTACTTC.

The chain combines TRBV4-1 with TRBJ2-2; D is perhaps TRBD2 (5 bases). The CDR3 is 15 amino acids. Germline V gene lookup returns CDR1 MGHRA and CDR2 YSYEKL. Trimming removed 1 base at V and 5 bases at J, with 11 bases between. The CDR3 nucleotides are TGCGCCAGCAGCCAAGGGAGAGGGCGGACCGGGGAGCTGTTTTTT. Protein sequence: CASSQGRGRTGELFF.

This chain joins TRBV13 and TRBJ2-7, with 10 bases lining up with TRBD1. Germline CDR1 and CDR2: PRHDT and FYEKMQ (reference sequence). The CDR3 has 13 residues. Trimming cost V 1 base and J 10 bases; bases outside gene matches: 4. Here the CDR3 reads CASSLEGTGEQYF. The CDR3 DNA sequence: TGTGCCAGCAGCTTAGAGGGGACAGGGGAACAGTACTTC.

The rearrangement links TRBV27 to TRBJ2-5, with no clear D. CDR1 MNHEY and CDR2 SMNVEV come from the germline V gene (reference sequence). The V end lost 5 bases, the J end lost 2 bases, and 9 bases lay between the germline ends. The CDR3 loop spans 13 amino acids. CDR3 sequence: CASSTDRQETQYF. The CDR3 DNA is TGTGCCAGCAGTACAGACCGGCAAGAGACCCAGTACTTC.